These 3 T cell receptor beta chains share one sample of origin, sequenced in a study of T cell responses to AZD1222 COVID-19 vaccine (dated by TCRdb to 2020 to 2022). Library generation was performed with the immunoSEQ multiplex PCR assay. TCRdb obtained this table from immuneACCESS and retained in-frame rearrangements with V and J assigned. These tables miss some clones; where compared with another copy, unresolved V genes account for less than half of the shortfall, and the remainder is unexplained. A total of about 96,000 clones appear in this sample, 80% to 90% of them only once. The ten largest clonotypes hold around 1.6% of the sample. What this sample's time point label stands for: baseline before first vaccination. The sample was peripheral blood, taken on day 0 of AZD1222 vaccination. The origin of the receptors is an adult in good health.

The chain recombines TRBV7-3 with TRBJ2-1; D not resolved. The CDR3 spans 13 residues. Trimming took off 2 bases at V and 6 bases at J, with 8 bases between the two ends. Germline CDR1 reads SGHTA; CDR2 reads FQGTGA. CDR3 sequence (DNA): TGTGCCAGCAGCTTAGTGGACGGCAATGAGCAGTTCTTC. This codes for CASSLVDGNEQFF.

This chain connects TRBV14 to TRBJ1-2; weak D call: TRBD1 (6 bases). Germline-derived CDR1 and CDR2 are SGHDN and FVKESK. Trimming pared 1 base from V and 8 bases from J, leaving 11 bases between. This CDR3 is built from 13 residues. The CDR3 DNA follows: TGTGCCAGCAGCCAAGTAGCAGGGGTCGGCTACACCTTC. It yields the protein CASSQVAGVGYTF.

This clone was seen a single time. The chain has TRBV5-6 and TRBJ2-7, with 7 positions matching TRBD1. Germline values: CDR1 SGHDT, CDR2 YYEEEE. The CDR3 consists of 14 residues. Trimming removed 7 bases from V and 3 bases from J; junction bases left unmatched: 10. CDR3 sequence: CASSTGSVFYEQYF. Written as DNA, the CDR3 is TGTGCCAGCTCGACAGGGAGCGTATTCTACGAGCAGTACTTC.